What follows are 15 T cell receptor beta chains derived from one specimen sequenced in a study of glioma-infiltrating T cells after dendritic cell vaccination. Time point indicated: after dendritic cell vaccination, including at tumor progression/relapse. Clones were sequenced by immunoSEQ multiplex PCR, and TCRdb holds only the in-frame ones, with some missing. The profile shows 50,000 to 65,000 clones, approximately 87% of them singletons. The material was blood, obtained after dendritic cell vaccination. The receptors derive from a human donor with glioblastoma.

The chain couples TRBV5-1 to TRBJ2-5; TRBD2 aligns across 7 bases. The germline V gene encodes CDR1 SGHRS and CDR2 YFSETQ. The CDR3 is 16 residues long. V lost 0 bases, J lost 3 bases, and 8 bases stayed unmatched. The CDR3 loop is CASSLEGTTWKETQYF. As DNA, the CDR3 is TGCGCCAGCAGCTTGGAAGGGACTACTTGGAAAGAGACCCAGTACTTC.

The J gene is TRBJ2-7, the V gene TRBV5-1, with 14 bases aligning to TRBD2. Losses at the gene ends were 5 bases for V and 4 bases for J; bases not matched to a gene: 5. The CDR3 runs 15 residues. Germline V gene sequence: CDR1 SGHRS, CDR2 YFSETQ. The CDR3 protein is CASRRTSGGSYEQYF. DNA of the CDR3: TGCGCCAGCAGACGGACTAGCGGGGGGAGTTACGAGCAGTACTTC.

The rearrangement links TRBV11-2 to TRBJ2-5, with D perhaps matching TRBD1 (6 bases). Germline V gene data show CDR1 as SGHAT and CDR2 as FQNNGV. The CDR3 totals 14 residues. V lost 3 bases, J lost 4 bases, and 12 bases lay in between. The CDR3 protein is CASSLRGGGETQYF. DNA of the CDR3: TGTGCCAGCAGCTTGAGAGGGGGTGGAGAGACCCAGTACTTC.

The rearrangement links TRBV5-1 to TRBJ2-1; 10 nucleotides agree with TRBD2. CDR1 SGHRS and CDR2 YFSETQ come from the germline V gene. CDR3 length: 15 residues. The ends lost 2 bases at V and 8 bases at J; junction bases unmatched: 7. Here the CDR3 DNA reads TGCGCCAGCAGCTTCTCTAGCGGGGGACGGTATGAGCAGTTCTTC. Translating gives CASSFSSGGRYEQFF.

The V call is TRBV5-1, the J call TRBJ2-3, with 7 bases fitting TRBD1. The V segment lost 1 base and the J segment 2 bases; nucleotides outside the gene matches: 7. The germline CDR1 and CDR2 sequences are SGHRS and YFSETQ. There are 16 residues in the CDR3. CDR3 DNA: TGCGCCAGCAGCTTGTCAAGACAGGGTTCCACAGATACGCAGTATTTT. This codes for CASSLSRQGSTDTQYF.

The chain is built from TRBV27 and TRBJ2-7, with 10 bases that match TRBD2. The V gene's germline CDR1 is MNHEY and CDR2 SMNVEV (reference sequence). The CDR3 spans 15 residues. V gave up 5 bases and J gave up 2 bases; unmatched junction bases: 6. The DNA for the CDR3 is TGTGCCAGCAGTCCCCGGGGACTAGCGACCTACGAGCAGTACTTC. It yields the protein CASSPRGLATYEQYF.

The chain recombines TRBV28 with TRBJ1-6; perhaps TRBD1 as D (5 bases). Germline-derived CDR1 and CDR2 are MDHEN and SYDVKM. The CDR3 has 17 residues. The V gene lost 3 bases and the J gene lost 0 bases, with 12 bases spanning the gap. CDR3 in amino acids: CASSFPTGPSYNSPLHF. The CDR3 DNA reads as TGTGCCAGCAGTTTTCCCACAGGACCCTCCTATAATTCACCCCTCCACTTT. The variable domain in full, completed from reference TRBV28 and TRBJ1-6, reads DVKVTQSSRYLVKRTGEKVFLECVQDMDHENMFWYRQDPGLGLRLIYFSYDVKMKEKGDIPEGYSVSREKKERFSLILESASTNQTSMYLCASSFPTGPSYNSPLHFGNGTRLTVT.

J is TRBJ2-3 and V is TRBV29-1; tentatively, D is TRBD2 (5 bases). Between the trimmed V and J ends, which lost 1 base and 9 bases, there was a span of 11 bases. CDR3 length: 12 residues. The germline gives CDR1 SQVTM, CDR2 ANQGSEA. DNA for the CDR3: TGCAGCGTTGAAGGGGATACTAGAACGCAGTATTTT. Its translation: CSVEGDTRTQYF.

The chain joins TRBV4-1 to TRBJ2-7; the D gene is possibly TRBD1 (6 bases). CDR3 length: 14 residues. Germline lookup yields CDR1 MGHRA and CDR2 YSYEKL. Trimming removed 0 bases from V and 6 bases from J, with 12 bases in between. CDR3 nucleotides: TGCGCCAGCAGCCAAGAAGGTGGGACACCCGAGCAGTACTTC. Amino acid sequence: CASSQEGGTPEQYF.

The CDR3 here is CASRPRGVSYNEQFF. CDR3 nucleotide sequence: TGTGCCAGCAGACCCCGGGGGGTTTCCTACAATGAGCAGTTCTTC. The V call is TRBV7-9, the J call TRBJ2-1; 7 bases are a match to TRBD2. The trim removed 6 bases at V and 1 base at J, leaving 6 bases unmatched. There are 15 residues in the CDR3. Looked up from germline, CDR1 is SEHNR and CDR2 is FQNEAQ (reference sequence).

The V and J genes are TRBV29-1 and TRBJ2-3, with D hard to call. V lost 3 bases to trimming and J lost 1 base, with 8 bases between them. Germline values: CDR1 SQVTM, CDR2 ANQGSEA. The CDR3 sequence is 13 residues long. CDR3 protein: CSVEFRRTDTQYF. The CDR3 bases are TGCAGCGTTGAGTTTCGTCGCACAGATACGCAGTATTTT.

This chain connects TRBV11-3 to TRBJ2-3; tentatively, D is TRBD2 (6 bases). CDR1 and CDR2 from the germline V gene are SGHNT and YENEEA. The CDR3 extends over 18 amino acids. Deletions cut 1 base from V and 2 bases from J, with 19 bases between. The CDR3 spells CASSLGSLGGDHTDTQYF. The CDR3 DNA is TGTGCCAGCAGCTTAGGATCCCTAGGCGGGGACCACACAGATACGCAGTATTTT.

This clone was detected only once. V gene TRBV6-5 combines with J gene TRBJ1-1; 7 nucleotides align to TRBD1. The CDR3 contains 14 residues. The germline V gene has CDR1 MNHEY and CDR2 SVGAGI. With V trimmed by 6 bases and J by 0 bases, 4 bases remained unmatched. CDR3 sequence reads: CASSSGTVNTEAFF. CDR3 sequence (DNA): TGTGCCAGCAGCTCCGGGACAGTGAACACTGAAGCTTTCTTT.

The V and J genes are TRBV11-2 and TRBJ1-1; D is ambiguous. This CDR3 comprises 13 residues. Germline V lookup: CDR1 SGHAT, CDR2 FQNNGV. V lost 3 bases, J lost 1 base, and 6 bases lay in between. CDR3 region: CASSFGGNTEAFF. In DNA form, the CDR3 reads TGTGCCAGCAGCTTTGGAGGGAACACTGAAGCTTTCTTT.

J is TRBJ2-7 and V is TRBV7-8; 7 bases agree with TRBD1. With V trimmed by 5 bases and J by 1 base, 8 bases remained unmatched. The CDR3 sequence is 15 residues long. Germline CDR1 SGHVS, CDR2 FQNEAQ. The DNA for the CDR3 is TGTGCCAGCAGCCCAAGACAGGGACCATCCTACGAGCAGTACTTC. Its protein is CASSPRQGPSYEQYF. The full variable domain, its missing parts supplied by reference TRBV7-8 and TRBJ2-7, is GAGVSQSPRYKVAKRGQDVALRCDPISGHVSLFWYQQALGQGPEFLTYFQNEAQLDKSGLPSDRFFAERPEGSVSTLKIQRTQQEDSAVYLCASSPRQGPSYEQYFGPGTRLTVT.